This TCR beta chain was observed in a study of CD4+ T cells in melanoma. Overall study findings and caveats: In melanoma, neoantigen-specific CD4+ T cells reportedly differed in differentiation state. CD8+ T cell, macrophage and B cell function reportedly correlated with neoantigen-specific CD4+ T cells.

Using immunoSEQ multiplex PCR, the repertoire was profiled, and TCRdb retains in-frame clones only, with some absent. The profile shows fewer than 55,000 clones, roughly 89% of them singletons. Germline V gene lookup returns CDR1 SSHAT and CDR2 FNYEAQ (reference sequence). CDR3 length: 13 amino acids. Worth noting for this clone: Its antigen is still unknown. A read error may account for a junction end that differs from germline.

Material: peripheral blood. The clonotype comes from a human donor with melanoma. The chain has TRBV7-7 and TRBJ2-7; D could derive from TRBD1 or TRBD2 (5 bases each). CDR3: CASSRGTSYEQYF. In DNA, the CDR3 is TGTGCTAGCAGCCGAGGGACCTCCTACGAGCAGTACTTC.